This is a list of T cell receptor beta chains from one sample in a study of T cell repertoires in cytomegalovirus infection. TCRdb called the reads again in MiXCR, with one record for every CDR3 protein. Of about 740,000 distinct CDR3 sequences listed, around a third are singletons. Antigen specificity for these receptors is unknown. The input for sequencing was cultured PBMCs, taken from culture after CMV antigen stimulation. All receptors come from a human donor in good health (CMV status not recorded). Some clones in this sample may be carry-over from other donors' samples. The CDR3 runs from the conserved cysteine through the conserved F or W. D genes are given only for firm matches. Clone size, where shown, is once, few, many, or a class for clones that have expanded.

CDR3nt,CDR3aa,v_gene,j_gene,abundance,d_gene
TGCGCCAGCAGCCAAGCGTTTGGCGGGAGGGAAAATGAGCAGTTCTTC,CASSQAFGGRENEQFF,TRBV4-3,TRBJ2-1,NA,TRBD2
TGTGCCAGCAGTTATTTGAGCGGGGGGGCAAGCGAGCAGTTCTTC,CASSYLSGGASEQFF,TRBV6-2/TRBV6-3,TRBJ2-1,NA,TRBD2
TGTGCCAGCAGCCCCAGTGACTACGAGCAGTACTTC,CASSPSDYEQYF,TRBV7-2,TRBJ2-7,many,NA
TGTGCCATCAGAGCCGGGACAGGCGAAACTCCCTACGAGCAGTACTTC,CAIRAGTGETPYEQYF,TRBV10-3,TRBJ2-7,few,TRBD1
TGCAGTGCTAGGTTGGGGGGAAGAATCGGAGAGACCCAGTACTTC,CSARLGGRIGETQYF,TRBV20-1,TRBJ2-5,NA,NA
TGTGCCAGTAGTATCTTCAGTCTCTCTGGAAACACCATATATTTT,CASSIFSLSGNTIYF,TRBV19,TRBJ1-3,few,NA
TGTGCCAGCAGCCAAGATTCGGGGACAGCATCCTTC,CASSQDSGTASF,TRBV14,TRBJ1-2,NA,TRBD1
TGTGCCAGCAGTGCGATCCGGGGCAACAATCAGCCCCAGCATTTT,CASSAIRGNNQPQHF,TRBV6-5,TRBJ1-5,NA,NA
TGTGCCAGCAGTTACTCGGTATACAATGAGCAGTTCTTC,CASSYSVYNEQFF,TRBV6-6,TRBJ2-1,NA,NA
TGCGCCAGCAGCCAGCCCGGTAGCCGGAGAGGCTACACCTTC,CASSQPGSRRGYTF,TRBV4-1,TRBJ1-2,few,NA
TGTGCCAGCAGCCCCCCAAGCGCGGGAGGAGAGACCCAGTACTTC,CASSPPSAGGETQYF,TRBV3-1,TRBJ2-5,few,TRBD2
TGTGCCAGCAGCGTAGGGGCCGGGACAGCCTATGGCTACACCTTC,CASSVGAGTAYGYTF,TRBV9,TRBJ1-2,NA,TRBD1
TGTGCCAGCAGCCGGGACGGTCTCTATGGCTACACCTTC,CASSRDGLYGYTF,TRBV6-5,TRBJ1-2,NA,NA
TGTGCCAGCAGCCACTCGGCGGACCAGCAGTTCTTC,CASSHSADQQFF,TRBV11-3,TRBJ2-1,few,NA
TGTGCCAGCAGCTTAGAATCCGGGGATACGCAGTATTTT,CASSLESGDTQYF,TRBV7-9,TRBJ2-3,few,NA
TGTGCCAGCTCCCGGGAGAATGAGCAGTTCTTC,CASSRENEQFF,TRBV6-5,TRBJ2-1,NA,NA
TGTGCCAGCAGCCAATTGGACCAAGAGACCCAGTACTTC,CASSQLDQETQYF,TRBV7-2,TRBJ2-5,many,NA
TGTGCCAGCAGCTCAGAACCGGGTCCCATCCCCCTTGAAGCTTTCTTT,CASSSEPGPIPLEAFF,TRBV7-8,TRBJ1-1,NA,NA
TGTGCCAGCAGCCTTCAGGGATCCCACAATGAGCAGTTCTTC,CASSLQGSHNEQFF,TRBV7-6,TRBJ2-1,NA,NA
TGTGCCAGCAGTTCTACGTTATACAGGGGCGAGAACAAGGTGTCTTTCTTT,CASSSTLYRGENKVSFF,TRBV7-6,TRBJ1-1,few,TRBD1
TGCGCCAGCAGTCACCCAGGGGACCTATGGAACTACGAGCAGTACTTC,CASSHPGDLWNYEQYF,TRBV23-1,TRBJ2-7,once,NA
TGTGCCAGCAGTGATGGGGCTTTGAGGGGCGGGGAGCTGTTTTTT,CASSDGALRGGELFF,TRBV6-6,TRBJ2-2,NA,NA
TGTGCCAGCAGCATTTTCGGGACAGGGAAATTCGAGCAGTACTTC,CASSIFGTGKFEQYF,TRBV7-9,TRBJ2-7,many,TRBD1
TGTGCCAGTAGTATCCGGGGCGCCACCGGGGAGCTGTTTTTT,CASSIRGATGELFF,TRBV19,TRBJ2-2,NA,NA
TGTGCCAGCAAGCTCCAGGGGGCCCCGGAGACCCAGTACTTC,CASKLQGAPETQYF,TRBV5-4,TRBJ2-5,NA,TRBD1
TGTGCCAGCAGGAATTCACAGGACTACACCGGGGAGCTGTTTTTT,CASRNSQDYTGELFF,TRBV7-2,TRBJ2-2,many,NA
TGTGCCAGCAGTTTATCCTCAGAGGGGAGCTCCTACAATGAGCAGTTCTTC,CASSLSSEGSSYNEQFF,TRBV12-3/TRBV12-4,TRBJ2-1,few,NA